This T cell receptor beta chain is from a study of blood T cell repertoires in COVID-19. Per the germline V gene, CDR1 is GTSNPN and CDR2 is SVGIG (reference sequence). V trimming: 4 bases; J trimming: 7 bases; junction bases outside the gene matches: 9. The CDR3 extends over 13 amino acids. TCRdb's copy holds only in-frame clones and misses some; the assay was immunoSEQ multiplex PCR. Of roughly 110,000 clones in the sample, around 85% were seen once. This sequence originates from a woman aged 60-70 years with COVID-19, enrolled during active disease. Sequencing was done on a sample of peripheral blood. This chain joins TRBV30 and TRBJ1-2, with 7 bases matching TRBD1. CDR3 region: CAWTYPHRGGYTF. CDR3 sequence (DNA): TGTGCCTGGACTTACCCTCACAGGGGTGGCTACACCTTC.